The 9 T cell receptor beta chains reported below all come from one sample, sequenced in a study of shared T cell receptors in the human thymus. Repertoires were generated with immunoSEQ multiplex PCR, while TCRdb's copy carries only in-frame clones and drops some. The repertoire includes over 650,000 clones, about 90% of them detected once, and 0.0094% sits in the top ten. These records were also assigned to another study, of human thymus T cells.

The sequenced sample was thymocytes. The receptors originated from a boy under two years old with a congenital heart defect.

The chain recombines TRBV11-2 with TRBJ2-5; 8 bases align to TRBD2. CDR1 SGHAT and CDR2 FQNNGV come from the germline V gene. The trim removed 5 bases at V and 3 bases at J, leaving 14 bases unmatched. The CDR3 runs to 17 residues. CDR3 sequence reads: CASSQGVGLAGKETQYF. DNA of the CDR3: TGTGCCAGCAGCCAAGGAGTGGGGCTAGCGGGTAAAGAGACCCAGTACTTC.

The V gene is TRBV15, the J gene TRBJ2-7, with D perhaps matching TRBD1 (6 bases). In germline, CDR1 is LNHNV, CDR2 YYDKDF (reference sequence). The CDR3 runs 14 residues. V lost 2 bases and J lost 6, with 14 bases in between. Written as DNA, the CDR3 is TGTGCCACCAGCAGACAAGGGACACCTATCGAGCAGTACTTC. It yields the protein CATSRQGTPIEQYF.

V gene TRBV5-5 combines with J gene TRBJ2-6; TRBD1 matches at 7 bases. The CDR3 has 17 residues. After removal of 1 base from V and 2 bases from J, the junction contained 6 bases not matched to a gene. Germline CDR1 reads SGHKS; CDR2 reads YYEKEE (reference sequence). CDR3 in DNA: TGTGCCAGCAGCTTGATTGAGGGGGCGCCTGGGGCCAACGTCCTGACTTTC. Protein product: CASSLIEGAPGANVLTF.

V usage is TRBV12-1 and J usage is TRBJ2-3; TRBD2, as called in the table, went unchecked against the DNA. TRBV12-1 is flagged as a pseudogene. The CDR3 contains 17 residues. The CDR3 sequence: CASSFHTSGYSTDTQYF. CDR3 nucleotide sequence: TGTGCCAGCAGCTTTCATACTAGCGGGTACTCCACAGATACGCAGTATTTT.

The J gene is TRBJ1-1, the V gene TRBV4-3; 8 bases are shared with TRBD1. With 5 bases clipped from V and 5 bases from J, the junction kept 7 bases outside the gene matches. CDR3 length: 14 residues. From germline, CDR1 is LGHNA and CDR2 YSLEER. CDR3 nucleotides: TGCGCCAGCAGCGCGGACAGGGACGCGACTGAAGCTTTCTTT. It specifies CASSADRDATEAFF.

Notes on this clone: The DNA is omitted, as the CDR3 cannot be located on it reliably, and the CDR3 follows TCRdb's listing. This sequence joins TRBV21-1 and TRBJ2-1; TRBD2, as called in the table, went unchecked against the DNA. TRBV21-1 is termed a pseudogene. The CDR3 numbers 20 amino acids, ends counted. CDR3: CASSKAGFAGGAGQYNEQFF.

This chain uses TRBV12-5 with TRBJ2-3; possibly TRBD1 for D (5 bases). Germline V gene lookup returns CDR1 LGHNT and CDR2 FRNRAP. The CDR3 covers 15 residues. The V end lost 3 bases, the J end lost 3 bases, and 13 bases lay between the germline ends. The CDR3 DNA is TGTGCTAGTGGTTTTGTCAGGGAAGGGACAGATACGCAGTATTTT. This codes for CASGFVREGTDTQYF.

The chain carries TRBV9 and TRBJ2-1; 14 bases match TRBD2. J gave up 0 bases and V 0 bases, and 14 bases lay outside the gene matches. This CDR3 is built from 22 residues. The V gene's germline CDR1 is SGDLS and CDR2 YYNGEE. The CDR3 DNA is TGTGCCAGCAGCGTAGGTTGGCCGACTAGCGGGAGGGAAGCGCCCTCCTACAATGAGCAGTTCTTC. Translated, it gives CASSVGWPTSGREAPSYNEQFF.

This chain connects TRBV2 to TRBJ2-1; no clear D gene. Trimming cost V 5 bases and J 1 base, with 15 bases left between them. CDR3 length equals 16 residues. Looked up from germline, CDR1 is SNHLY and CDR2 is FYNNEI. The CDR3 DNA sequence: TGTGCCAGCAGTATAAGCCGGGTTTTTTCCTACAATGAGCAGTTCTTC. Translating it yields CASSISRVFSYNEQFF.